This T cell receptor beta chain was observed in a study of blood T cell repertoires in COVID-19. CDR1 LGHNA and CDR2 YNFKEQ come from the germline V gene. The J segment lost 6 bases and the V segment lost 3 bases, leaving 20 bases of the junction unmatched. The CDR3 loop spans 19 amino acids. Method: immunoSEQ multiplex PCR; TCRdb's copy keeps in-frame clones and lacks some. The sample contains some 150,000 clones, around 80% of which appear only once. The specimen was peripheral blood. V is TRBV4-2 and J is TRBJ2-1; 7 positions match TRBD2. This sequence was found in a woman between 70 and 85 years old with acute or convalescent COVID-19. This CDR3 is CASSHPDPRTRRGINEQFF. The DNA for the CDR3 is TGTGCCAGCAGCCATCCCGACCCCAGGACTAGGAGAGGGATCAATGAGCAGTTCTTC.